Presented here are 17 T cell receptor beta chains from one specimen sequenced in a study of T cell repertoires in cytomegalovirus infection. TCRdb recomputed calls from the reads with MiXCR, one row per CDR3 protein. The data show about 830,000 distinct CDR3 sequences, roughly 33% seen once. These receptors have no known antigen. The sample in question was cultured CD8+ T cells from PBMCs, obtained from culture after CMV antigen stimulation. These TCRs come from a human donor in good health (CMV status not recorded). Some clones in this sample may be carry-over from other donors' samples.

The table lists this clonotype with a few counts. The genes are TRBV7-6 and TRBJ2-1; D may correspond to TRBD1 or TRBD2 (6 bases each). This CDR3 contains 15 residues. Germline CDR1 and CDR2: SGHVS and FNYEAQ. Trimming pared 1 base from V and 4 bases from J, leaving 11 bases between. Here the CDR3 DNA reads TGTGCCAGCAGCTTAGACGGGGGCGTATACAATGAGCAGTTCTTC. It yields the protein CASSLDGGVYNEQFF.

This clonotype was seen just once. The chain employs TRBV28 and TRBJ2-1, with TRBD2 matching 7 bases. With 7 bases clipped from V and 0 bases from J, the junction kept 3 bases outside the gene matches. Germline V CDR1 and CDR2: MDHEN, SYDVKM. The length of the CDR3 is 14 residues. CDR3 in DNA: TGTGCCAGCAAGGGACTAAGCTCCTACAATGAGCAGTTCTTC. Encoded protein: CASKGLSSYNEQFF.

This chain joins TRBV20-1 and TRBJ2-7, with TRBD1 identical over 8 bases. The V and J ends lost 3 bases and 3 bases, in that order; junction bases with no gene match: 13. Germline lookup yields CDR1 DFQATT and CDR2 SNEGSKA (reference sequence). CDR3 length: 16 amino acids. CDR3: CSARDRESAVVYEQYV. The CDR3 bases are TGCAGTGCTAGGGACAGGGAATCAGCGGTAGTCTACGAGCAGTACGTC.

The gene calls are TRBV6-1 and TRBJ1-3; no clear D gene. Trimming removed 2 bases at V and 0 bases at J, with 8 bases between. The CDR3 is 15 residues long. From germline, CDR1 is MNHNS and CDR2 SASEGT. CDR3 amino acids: CASSERRISGNTIYF. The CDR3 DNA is TGTGCCAGCAGTGAAAGGAGGATCTCTGGAAACACCATATATTTT.

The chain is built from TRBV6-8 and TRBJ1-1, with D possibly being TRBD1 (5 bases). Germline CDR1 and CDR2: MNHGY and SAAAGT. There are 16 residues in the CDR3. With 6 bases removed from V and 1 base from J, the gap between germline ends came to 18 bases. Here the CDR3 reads CASSNGGGVSNTEAFF. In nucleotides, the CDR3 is TGTGCCAGCAGCAACGGGGGAGGGGTCTCGAACACTGAAGCTTTCTTT.

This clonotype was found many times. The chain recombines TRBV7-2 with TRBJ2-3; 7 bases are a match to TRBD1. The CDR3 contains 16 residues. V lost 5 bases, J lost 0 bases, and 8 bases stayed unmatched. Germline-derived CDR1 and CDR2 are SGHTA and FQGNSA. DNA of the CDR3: TGTGCCAGCAGCGCTGGACAGGTACCCAGCACAGATACGCAGTATTTT. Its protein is CASSAGQVPSTDTQYF.

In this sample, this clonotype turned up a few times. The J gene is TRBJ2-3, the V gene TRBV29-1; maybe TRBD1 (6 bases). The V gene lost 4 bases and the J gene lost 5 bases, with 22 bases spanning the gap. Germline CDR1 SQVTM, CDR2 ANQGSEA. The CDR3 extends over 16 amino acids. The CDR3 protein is CSVGALITGLRDTQYF. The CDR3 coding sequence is TGCAGCGTTGGTGCCTTAATTACAGGGTTGCGAGATACGCAGTATTTT.

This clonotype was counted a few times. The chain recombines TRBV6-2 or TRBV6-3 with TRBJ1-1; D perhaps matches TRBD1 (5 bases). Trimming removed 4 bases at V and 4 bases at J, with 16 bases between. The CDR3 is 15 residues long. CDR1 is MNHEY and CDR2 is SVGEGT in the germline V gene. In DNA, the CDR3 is TGTGCCAGCAGTTTACTCGACGGGGCAAGCACTGAAGCTTTCTTT. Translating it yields CASSLLDGASTEAFF.

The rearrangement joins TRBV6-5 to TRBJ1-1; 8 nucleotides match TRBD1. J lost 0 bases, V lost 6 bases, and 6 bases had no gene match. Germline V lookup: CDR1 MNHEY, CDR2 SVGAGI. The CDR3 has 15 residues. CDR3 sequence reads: CASSRDRTMNTEAFF. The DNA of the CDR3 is TGTGCCAGCAGCCGGGACAGGACCATGAACACTGAAGCTTTCTTT.

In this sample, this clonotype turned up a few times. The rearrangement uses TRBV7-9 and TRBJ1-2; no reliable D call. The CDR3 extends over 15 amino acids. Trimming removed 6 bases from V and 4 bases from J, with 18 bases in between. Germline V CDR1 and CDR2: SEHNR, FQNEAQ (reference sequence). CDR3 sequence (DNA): TGTGCCAGCAGTTCTTCCTTTACAGAACTCTATGGCTACACCTTC. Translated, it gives CASSSSFTELYGYTF. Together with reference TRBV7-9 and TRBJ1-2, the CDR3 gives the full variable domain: DTGVSQNPRHKITKRGQNVTFRCDPISEHNRLYWYRQTLGQGPEFLTYFQNEAQLEKSRLLSDRFSAERPKGSFSTLEIQRTEQGDSAMYLCASSSSFTELYGYTFGSGTRLTVV.

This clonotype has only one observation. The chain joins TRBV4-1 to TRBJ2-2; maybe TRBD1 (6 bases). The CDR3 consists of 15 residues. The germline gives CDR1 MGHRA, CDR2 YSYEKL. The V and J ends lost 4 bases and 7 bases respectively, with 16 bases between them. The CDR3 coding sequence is TGCGCCAGCAGCCGTCCGCCCCTAGGGGGCGGGGAGCTGTTTTTT. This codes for CASSRPPLGGGELFF.

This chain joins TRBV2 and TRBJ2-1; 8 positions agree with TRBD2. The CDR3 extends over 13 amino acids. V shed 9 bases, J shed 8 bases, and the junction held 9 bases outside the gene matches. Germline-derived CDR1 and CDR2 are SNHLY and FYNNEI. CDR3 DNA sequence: TGTGCCAGACCGGGACTAGGAATCGATGAGCAGTTCTTC. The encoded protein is CARPGLGIDEQFF. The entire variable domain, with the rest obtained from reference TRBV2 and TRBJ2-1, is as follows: EPEVTQTPSHQVTQMGQEVILRCVPISNHLYFYWYRQILGQKVEFLVSFYNNEISEKSEIFDDQFSVERPDGSNFTLKIRSTKLEDSAMYFCARPGLGIDEQFFGPGTRLTVL.

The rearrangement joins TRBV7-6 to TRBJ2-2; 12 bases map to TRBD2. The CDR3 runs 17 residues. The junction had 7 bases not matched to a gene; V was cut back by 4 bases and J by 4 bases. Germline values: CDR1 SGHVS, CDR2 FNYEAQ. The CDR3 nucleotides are TGTGCCAGCAGCTCACCGACTAGCGGGGGAGGCACCGGGGAGCTGTTTTTT. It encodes CASSSPTSGGGTGELFF.

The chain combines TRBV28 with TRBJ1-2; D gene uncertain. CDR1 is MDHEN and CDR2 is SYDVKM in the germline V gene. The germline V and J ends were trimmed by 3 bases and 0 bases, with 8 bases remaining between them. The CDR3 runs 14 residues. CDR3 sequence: CASSFDIANYGYTF. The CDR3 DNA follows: TGTGCCAGCAGTTTCGATATAGCTAACTATGGCTACACCTTC.

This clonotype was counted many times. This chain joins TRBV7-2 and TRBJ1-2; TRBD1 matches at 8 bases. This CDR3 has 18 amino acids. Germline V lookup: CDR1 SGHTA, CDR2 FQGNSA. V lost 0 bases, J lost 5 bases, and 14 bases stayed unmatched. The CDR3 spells CASSLASLTDRDPYGYTF. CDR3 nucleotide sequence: TGTGCCAGCAGCTTAGCGAGTTTAACGGACAGGGATCCTTATGGCTACACCTTC.

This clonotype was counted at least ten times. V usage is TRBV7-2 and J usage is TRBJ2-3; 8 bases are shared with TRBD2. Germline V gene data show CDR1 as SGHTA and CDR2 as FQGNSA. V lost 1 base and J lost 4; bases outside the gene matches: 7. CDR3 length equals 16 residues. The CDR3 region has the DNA TGTGCCAGCAGCTTAGGGGGCGGGGGGCTCTCAGATACGCAGTATTTT. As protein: CASSLGGGGLSDTQYF.

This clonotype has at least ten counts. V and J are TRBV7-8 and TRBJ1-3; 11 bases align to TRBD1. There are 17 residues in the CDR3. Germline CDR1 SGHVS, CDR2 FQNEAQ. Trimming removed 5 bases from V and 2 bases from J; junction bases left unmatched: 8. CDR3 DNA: TGTGCCAGCAGCCCCGGGACAGGGGGATCCGCTGGAAACACCATATATTTT. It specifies CASSPGTGGSAGNTIYF.